The rows below give T cell receptor beta chains drawn from one sample of a study of blood T cell repertoires in COVID-19. Assay used: immunoSEQ multiplex PCR; TCRdb lists only in-frame clones, some missing. The sample holds about 110,000 clones, around 81% seen once. The specimen sequenced was peripheral blood. These receptors all come from a woman aged 65 to 85 with acute or convalescent COVID-19. CDR3s include the opening cysteine and the closing phenylalanine or tryptophan. The D gene is left open where the match is weak. Rows give clone size only sometimes, using once, few, many, or a class for an expanded clone.

>TRBV4-2|.|.|TRBJ1-2
CASSQAWTKNYGYTF
TGTGCCAGCAGCCAAGCCTGGACAAAGAACTATGGCTACACCTTC
>TRBV18|.|.|TRBJ1-2
CASSPDNNYDYTF
TGTGCCAGCTCACCGGACAATAACTATGACTACACCTTC
>TRBV5-1|.|TRBD2|TRBJ2-1
CASSSSGLAGLSSYNEQFF
TGCGCCAGCAGCTCGTCGGGACTAGCGGGACTTAGCTCCTACAATGAGCAGTTCTTC
>TRBV5-1|.|TRBD1|TRBJ2-6
CASSLEGAGANVLTF
TGCGCCAGCAGCTTGGAGGGGGCCGGGGCCAACGTCCTGACTTTC
>TRBV2|.|.|TRBJ2-2
CASSGRLGDRNTGELFF
TGTGCCAGCAGTGGGCGGCTGGGAGACCGGAACACCGGGGAGCTGTTTTTT
>TRBV30|.|.|TRBJ1-1
CAWTVGGGNTEAFF
TGTGCCTGGACCGTAGGAGGAGGGAACACTGAAGCTTTCTTT
>TRBV28|.|.|TRBJ1-2
CASSFPGTTNYGYTF
TGTGCCAGCAGTTTCCCCGGGACTACTAACTATGGCTACACCTTC
>TRBV18|.|.|TRBJ1-2
CASSLRRGALGYTF
TGTGCCAGCTCACTAAGACGGGGGGCGCTTGGCTACACCTTC
>TRBV6-5|.|TRBD1|TRBJ2-7
CASSVTGQVSYEQYF
TGTGCCAGCAGCGTCACGGGACAGGTTTCCTACGAGCAGTACTTC
>TRBV10-3|.|TRBD1|TRBJ1-2
CAISEWTGGNGYTF
TGTGCCATCAGTGAATGGACAGGGGGTAATGGCTACACCTTC
>TRBV27|.|.|TRBJ1-1
CASSFGFRGAFF
TGTGCCAGCAGTTTTGGGTTTCGGGGAGCTTTCTTT
>TRBV18|once|TRBD1|TRBJ1-4
CASSEDRGGEKLFF
TGTGCCAGCTCAGAGGACAGGGGAGGTGAAAAACTGTTTTTT
>TRBV6-5|.|.|TRBJ1-1
CASSFAWNTEAFF
TGTGCCAGCAGTTTCGCGTGGAACACTGAAGCTTTCTTT
>TRBV9|.|TRBD2|TRBJ2-1
CASSVGTRTNEQFF
TGTGCCAGCAGCGTCGGGACTAGAACAAATGAGCAGTTCTTC
>TRBV18|.|TRBD1|TRBJ1-5
CASSPTGMTPQPQHF
TGTGCCAGCTCACCGACAGGGATGACACCCCAGCCCCAGCATTTT
>TRBV27|.|TRBD2|TRBJ2-2
CASSSRTSGLVGELFF
TGTGCCAGCAGTTCCCGGACTAGCGGGCTGGTCGGGGAGCTGTTTTTT
>TRBV2|.|.|TRBJ1-1
CASTISSPGWAEAFF
TGTGCCAGCACCATATCTTCCCCGGGGTGGGCTGAAGCTTTCTTT
>TRBV29-1|.|.|TRBJ2-3
CSVERGTGTDTQYF
TGCAGCGTTGAACGGGGGACCGGCACAGATACGCAGTATTTT